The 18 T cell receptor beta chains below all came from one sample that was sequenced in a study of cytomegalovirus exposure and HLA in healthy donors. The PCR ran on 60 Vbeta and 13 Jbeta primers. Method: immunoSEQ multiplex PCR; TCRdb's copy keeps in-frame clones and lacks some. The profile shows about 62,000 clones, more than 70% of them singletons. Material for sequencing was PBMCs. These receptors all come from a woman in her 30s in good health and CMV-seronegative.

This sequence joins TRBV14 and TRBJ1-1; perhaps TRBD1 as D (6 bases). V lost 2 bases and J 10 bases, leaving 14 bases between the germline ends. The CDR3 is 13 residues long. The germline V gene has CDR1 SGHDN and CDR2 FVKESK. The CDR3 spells CASSQINRDGAFF. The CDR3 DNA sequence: TGTGCCAGCAGCCAAATAAACAGGGACGGAGCTTTCTTT.

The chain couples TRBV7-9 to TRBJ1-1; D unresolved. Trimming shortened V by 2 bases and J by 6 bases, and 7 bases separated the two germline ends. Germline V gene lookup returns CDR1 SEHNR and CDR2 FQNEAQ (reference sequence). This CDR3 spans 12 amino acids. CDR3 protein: CASSLISSEAFF. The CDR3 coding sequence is TGTGCCAGCAGCTTAATTAGCTCTGAAGCTTTCTTT. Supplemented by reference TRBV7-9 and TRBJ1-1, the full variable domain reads DTGVSQNPRHKITKRGQNVTFRCDPISEHNRLYWYRQTLGQGPEFLTYFQNEAQLEKSRLLSDRFSAERPKGSFSTLEIQRTEQGDSAMYLCASSLISSEAFFGQGTRLTVV.

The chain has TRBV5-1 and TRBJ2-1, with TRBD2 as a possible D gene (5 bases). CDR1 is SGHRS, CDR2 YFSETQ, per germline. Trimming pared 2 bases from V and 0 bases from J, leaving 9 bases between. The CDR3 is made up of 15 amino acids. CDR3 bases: TGCGCCAGCAGCTTTGAGGGAAACTCCTACAATGAGCAGTTCTTC. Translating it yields CASSFEGNSYNEQFF.

In DNA, the CDR3 is TGTGCCAGCAGTCCGGGACATCCTCCCTACGAGCAGTACGTC. Its protein product is CASSPGHPPYEQYV. The V and J genes are TRBV25-1 and TRBJ2-7, with D perhaps matching TRBD1 (6 bases). Trimming took 5 bases from V and 2 from J, leaving 13 bases between them. The germline V gene encodes CDR1 MGHDK and CDR2 SYGVNS. The CDR3 is 14 amino acids.

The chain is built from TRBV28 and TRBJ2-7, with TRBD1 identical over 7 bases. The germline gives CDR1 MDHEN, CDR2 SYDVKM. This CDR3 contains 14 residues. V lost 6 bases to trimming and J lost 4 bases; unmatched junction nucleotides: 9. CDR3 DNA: TGTGCCAGCAGACAGACAGGGAAGGTTTACGAGCAGTACTTC. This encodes CASRQTGKVYEQYF.

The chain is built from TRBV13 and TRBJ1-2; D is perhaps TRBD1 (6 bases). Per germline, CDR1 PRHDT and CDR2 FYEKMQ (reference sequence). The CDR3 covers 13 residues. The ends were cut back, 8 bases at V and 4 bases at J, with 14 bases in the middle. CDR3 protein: CASGVGGGYGYTF. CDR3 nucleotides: TGTGCCAGCGGGGTGGGAGGGGGCTATGGCTACACCTTC.

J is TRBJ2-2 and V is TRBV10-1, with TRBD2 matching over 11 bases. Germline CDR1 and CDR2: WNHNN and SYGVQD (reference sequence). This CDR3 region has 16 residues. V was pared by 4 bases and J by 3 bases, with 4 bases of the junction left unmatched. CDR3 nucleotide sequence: TGCGCCAGCAGTGGGGCTAGCGGGAGGTACACCGGGGAGCTGTTTTTT. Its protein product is CASSGASGRYTGELFF.

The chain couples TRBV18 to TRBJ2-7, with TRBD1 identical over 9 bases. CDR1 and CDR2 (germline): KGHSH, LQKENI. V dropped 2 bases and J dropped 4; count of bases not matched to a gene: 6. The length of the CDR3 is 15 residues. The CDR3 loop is CASSPGAQGAYEQYV. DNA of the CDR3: TGTGCCAGCTCACCAGGGGCACAGGGGGCTTACGAGCAGTACGTC.

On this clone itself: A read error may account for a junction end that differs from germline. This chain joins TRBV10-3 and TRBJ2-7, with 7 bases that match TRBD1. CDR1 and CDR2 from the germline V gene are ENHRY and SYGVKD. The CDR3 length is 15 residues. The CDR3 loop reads CASSYTQTGTYEQYF. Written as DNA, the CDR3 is TGTGCCAGCAGTTACACACAGACAGGGACCTACGAGCAGTACTTC.

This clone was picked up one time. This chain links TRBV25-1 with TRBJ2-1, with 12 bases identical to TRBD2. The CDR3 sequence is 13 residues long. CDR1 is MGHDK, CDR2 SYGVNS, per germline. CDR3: CATKTSGGNEQFF. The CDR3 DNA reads TGTGCGACTAAGACTAGCGGGGGCAATGAGCAGTTCTTC.

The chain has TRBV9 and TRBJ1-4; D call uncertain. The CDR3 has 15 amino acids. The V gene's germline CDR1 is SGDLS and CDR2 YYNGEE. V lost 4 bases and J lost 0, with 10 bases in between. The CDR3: CASSSLGATNEKLFF. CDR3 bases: TGTGCCAGCAGCTCTCTGGGCGCAACTAATGAAAAACTGTTTTTT.

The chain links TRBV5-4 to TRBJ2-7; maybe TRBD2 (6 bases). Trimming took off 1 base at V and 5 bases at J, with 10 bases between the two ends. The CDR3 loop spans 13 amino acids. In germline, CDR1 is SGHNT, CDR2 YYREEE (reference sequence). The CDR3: CASSLSGRNEQYF. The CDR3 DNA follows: TGTGCCAGCAGCTTGTCGGGGAGGAACGAGCAGTACTTC.

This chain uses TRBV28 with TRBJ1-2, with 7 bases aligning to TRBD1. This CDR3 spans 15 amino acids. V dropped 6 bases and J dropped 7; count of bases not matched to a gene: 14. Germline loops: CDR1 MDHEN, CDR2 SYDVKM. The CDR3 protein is CASSHPRDSSRGYTF. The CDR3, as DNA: TGTGCCAGCAGCCACCCCCGGGACAGCAGTCGTGGCTACACCTTC.

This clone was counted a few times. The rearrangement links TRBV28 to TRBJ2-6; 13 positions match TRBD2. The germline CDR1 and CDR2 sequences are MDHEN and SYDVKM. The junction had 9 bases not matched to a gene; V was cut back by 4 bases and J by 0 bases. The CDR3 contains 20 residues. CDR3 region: CASSSTPGLAGSSGANVLTF. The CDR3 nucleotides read TGTGCCAGCAGTTCCACCCCGGGACTAGCGGGGAGCTCTGGGGCCAACGTCCTGACTTTC.

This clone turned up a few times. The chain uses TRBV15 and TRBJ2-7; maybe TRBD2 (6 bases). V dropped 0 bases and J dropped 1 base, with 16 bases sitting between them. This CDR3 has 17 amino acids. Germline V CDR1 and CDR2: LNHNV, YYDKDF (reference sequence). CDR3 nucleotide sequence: TGTGCCACCAGCAGAGATCTCTTCGGGAGAGCATCCTACGAGCAGTACTTC. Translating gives CATSRDLFGRASYEQYF.

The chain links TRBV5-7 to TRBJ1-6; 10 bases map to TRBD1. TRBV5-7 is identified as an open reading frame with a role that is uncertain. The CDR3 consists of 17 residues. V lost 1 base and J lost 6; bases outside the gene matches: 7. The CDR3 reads CASSLSGTGVSNSPLHF. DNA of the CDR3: TGTGCCAGCAGCTTGTCCGGGACAGGGGTAAGTAATTCACCCCTCCACTTT.

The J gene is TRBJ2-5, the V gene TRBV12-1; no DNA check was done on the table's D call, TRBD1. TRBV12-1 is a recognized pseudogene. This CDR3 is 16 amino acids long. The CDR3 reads CASSFGWDRWKETQYF. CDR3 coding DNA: TGTGCCAGCAGCTTTGGATGGGACAGGTGGAAAGAGACCCAGTACTTC.

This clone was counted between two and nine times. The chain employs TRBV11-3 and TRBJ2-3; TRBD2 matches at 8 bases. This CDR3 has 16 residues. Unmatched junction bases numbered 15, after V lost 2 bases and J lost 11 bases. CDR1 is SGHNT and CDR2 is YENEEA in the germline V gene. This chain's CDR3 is CASSLSTAGAFGGQYF. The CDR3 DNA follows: TGTGCCAGCAGCTTATCAACAGCGGGAGCCTTTGGGGGGCAGTATTTT.